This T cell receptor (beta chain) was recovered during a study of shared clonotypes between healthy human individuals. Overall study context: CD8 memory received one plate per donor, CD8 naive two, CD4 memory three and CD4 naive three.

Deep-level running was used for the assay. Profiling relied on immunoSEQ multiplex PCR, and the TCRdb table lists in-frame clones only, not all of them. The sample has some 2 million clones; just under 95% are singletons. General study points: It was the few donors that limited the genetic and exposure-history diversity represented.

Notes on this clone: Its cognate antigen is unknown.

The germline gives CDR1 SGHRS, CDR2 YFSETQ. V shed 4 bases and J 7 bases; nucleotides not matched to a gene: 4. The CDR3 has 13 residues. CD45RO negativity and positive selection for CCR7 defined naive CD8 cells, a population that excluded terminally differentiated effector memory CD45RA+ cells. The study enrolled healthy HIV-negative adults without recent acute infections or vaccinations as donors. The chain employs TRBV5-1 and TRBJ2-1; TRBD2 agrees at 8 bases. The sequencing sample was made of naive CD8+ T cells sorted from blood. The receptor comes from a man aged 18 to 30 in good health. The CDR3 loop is CASSPGLVNEQFF. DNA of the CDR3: TGCGCCAGCAGCCCGGGACTAGTTAATGAGCAGTTCTTC. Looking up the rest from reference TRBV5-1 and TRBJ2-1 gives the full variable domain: KAGVTQTPRYLIKTRGQQVTLSCSPISGHRSVSWYQQTPGQGLQFLFEYFSETQRNKGNFPGRFSGRQFSNSRSEMNVSTLELGDSALYLCASSPGLVNEQFFGPGTRLTVL.